One sample yielded the 24 T cell receptor beta chains listed below, sequenced in a study of blood T cell repertoires in COVID-19. Some clones are missing from TCRdb's copy, which holds only in-frame ones; the method was immunoSEQ multiplex PCR. Of 250,000 to 300,000 clones in the sample, roughly 91% were seen once. Sequenced input: PBMCs or T cells enriched from blood (not recorded which). These receptors all stem from a woman aged 60-70 years who had recovered from COVID-19.

V is TRBV27 and J is TRBJ1-1; D gene ambiguous. The germline gives CDR1 MNHEY, CDR2 SMNVEV (reference sequence). V lost 5 bases and J lost 5, with 12 bases in between. The CDR3 extends over 13 amino acids. Here the CDR3 reads CASSPSGATEAFF. DNA for the CDR3: TGTGCCAGCAGTCCATCCGGAGCTACTGAAGCTTTCTTT.

The rearrangement links TRBV21-1 to TRBJ2-2; TRBD1 was called by the table and not checked on the DNA. TRBV21-1 is described as a pseudogene. CDR3 length: 17 residues. The CDR3 nucleotides are TGTGCCAGCAGCAAATTTCCAGGAAAAGGGGTCACCGGGGAGCTGTTTTTT. Encoded protein: CASSKFPGKGVTGELFF.

V and J are TRBV18 and TRBJ1-1, with TRBD1 identical over 9 bases. Germline CDR1 and CDR2: KGHSH and LQKENI. The ends lost 0 bases at V and 3 bases at J; junction bases unmatched: 2. CDR3 length: 15 amino acids. The CDR3 DNA follows: TGTGCCAGCTCACCACCGACAGGGGGGGACACTGAAGCTTTCTTT. It yields the protein CASSPPTGGDTEAFF.

V usage is TRBV3-1 (or the pseudogene TRBV3-2) and J usage is TRBJ1-1; perhaps TRBD1 as D (5 bases). This CDR3 spans 16 amino acids. CDR1 and CDR2 from the germline V gene are LGHDT and YNNKEL (reference sequence). Deletions cut 6 bases from V and 1 base from J, with 18 bases between. The CDR3 loop reads CASSPHQGSENTEAFF. CDR3 DNA sequence: TGTGCCAGCAGTCCTCACCAGGGTTCGGAGAACACTGAAGCTTTCTTT.

The V and J genes are TRBV6-2 or TRBV6-3 and TRBJ2-6, with 7 bases lining up with TRBD1. This CDR3 has 16 amino acids. The germline gives CDR1 MNHEY, CDR2 SVGEGT. V trimming: 6 bases; J trimming: 4 bases; junction bases outside the gene matches: 9. The CDR3 region is CASSPDRAPGANVLTF. Here the CDR3 DNA reads TGTGCCAGCAGCCCTGACAGGGCCCCCGGGGCCAACGTCCTGACTTTC.

CDR3 in DNA: TGTGCCAGCAGCCAGGCTACAGGGGTCACTGAAGCTTTCTTT. This codes for CASSQATGVTEAFF. V and J are TRBV3-1 (or the pseudogene TRBV3-2) and TRBJ1-1; 7 bases align to TRBD1. The CDR3 consists of 14 residues. In germline, CDR1 is LGHDT, CDR2 YNNKEL (reference sequence). Trimming at V came to 3 bases and at J to 4 bases, leaving 5 bases not matched to a gene.

The chain carries TRBV28 and TRBJ1-2, with 7 bases aligning to TRBD1. The CDR3 contains 14 residues. From germline, CDR1 is MDHEN and CDR2 SYDVKM. V lost 6 bases, J lost 2 bases, and 6 bases stayed unmatched. CDR3: CASRSSGQNYGYTF. The DNA for the CDR3 is TGTGCCAGCAGGTCATCGGGACAGAACTATGGCTACACCTTC.

The chain is built from TRBV19 and TRBJ1-2; weak D call: TRBD1 (6 bases). V was shortened by 8 bases and J by 2 bases, with 6 bases between the two germline ends. Germline V gene sequence: CDR1 LNHDA, CDR2 SQIVND (reference sequence). The CDR3 totals 11 residues. The CDR3 coding sequence is TGTGCCAGTGGGACAAACTATGGCTACACCTTC. Translating it yields CASGTNYGYTF.

V usage is TRBV28 and J usage is TRBJ2-1; TRBD2 is a possible D gene (6 bases). The germline gives CDR1 MDHEN, CDR2 SYDVKM. The CDR3 has 15 residues. Trimming removed 8 bases at V and 6 bases at J, with 20 bases between. CDR3 sequence reads: CASSPGLAKTNEQFF. CDR3 coding DNA: TGTGCCAGCTCTCCGGGACTCGCTAAAACCAATGAGCAGTTCTTC.

This chain links TRBV19 with TRBJ1-3, with a tentative D call TRBD1 (5 bases). Trimming cost V 6 bases and J 0 bases, with 12 bases left between them. The CDR3 contains 15 residues. CDR1 is LNHDA, CDR2 SQIVND, per germline (reference sequence). As DNA, the CDR3 is TGTGCCAGTAGACGACAGAGATACTCTGGAAACACCATATATTTT. Protein product: CASRRQRYSGNTIYF.

With respect to this clone: Different DNA sequences within this sample yield the same CDR3. The V and J genes are TRBV30 and TRBJ1-5, with TRBD1 matching 7 bases. The V segment lost 1 base and the J segment 4 bases; nucleotides outside the gene matches: 1. From germline, CDR1 is GTSNPN and CDR2 SVGIG (reference sequence). The CDR3 covers 13 residues. Written as DNA, the CDR3 is TGTGCCTGGAGTGGGACAGGAAATCAGCCCCAGCATTTT. It specifies CAWSGTGNQPQHF. The whole variable domain, filled in from reference TRBV30 and TRBJ1-5, reads SQTIHQWPATLVQPVGSPLSLECTVEGTSNPNLYWYRQAAGRGLQLLFYSVGIGQISSEVPQNLSASRPQDRQFILSSKKLLLSDSGFYLCAWSGTGNQPQHFGDGTRLSIL.

This clone occurred once. The V and J genes are TRBV11-2 and TRBJ2-3, with 8 bases fitting TRBD2. The CDR3 loop spans 17 amino acids. The germline V gene encodes CDR1 SGHAT and CDR2 FQNNGV. J was trimmed by 6 bases and V by 0 bases; bases with no gene match: 11. CDR3 in amino acids: CASSLDGLAQPLDTQYF. The CDR3 bases are TGTGCCAGCAGCTTAGATGGACTAGCCCAACCCTTGGATACGCAGTATTTT.

The rearrangement uses TRBV6-5 and TRBJ1-1; weak D call: TRBD1 (6 bases). The germline CDR1 and CDR2 sequences are MNHEY and SVGAGI. The CDR3 contains 13 residues. The V end lost 6 bases, the J end lost 4 bases, and 12 bases lay between the germline ends. The CDR3 spells CASRKGVSTEAFF. The CDR3 DNA is TGTGCCAGCAGAAAGGGGGTGAGCACTGAAGCTTTCTTT.

The chain uses TRBV4-1 and TRBJ2-3; 7 positions agree with TRBD2. V shed 4 bases and J 2 bases; nucleotides not matched to a gene: 12. The CDR3 spans 17 residues. Germline V gene data show CDR1 as MGHRA and CDR2 as YSYEKL. The chain's CDR3 is CASSLILASGNTDTQYF. In DNA, the CDR3 is TGCGCCAGCAGCCTCATCTTGGCTAGCGGAAACACAGATACGCAGTATTTT.

The V call is TRBV28, the J call TRBJ2-5; possibly TRBD1 for D (6 bases). This CDR3 comprises 12 residues. The germline CDR1 and CDR2 sequences are MDHEN and SYDVKM. The germline V and J ends were trimmed by 4 bases and 4 bases, with 7 bases remaining between them. CDR3 DNA sequence: TGTGCCAGCAGTTCAGGGGTAGAGACCCAGTACTTC. Encoded protein: CASSSGVETQYF.

This chain connects TRBV5-5 to TRBJ2-5; TRBD2 matches 12 bases. The CDR3 runs 16 residues. Germline assignment: CDR1 SGHKS and CDR2 YYEKEE (reference sequence). V was clipped by 4 bases and J by 5 bases; unmatched bases: 9. CDR3: CASSRTSGRLRETQYF. The CDR3 bases are TGTGCCAGCAGCCGAACTAGCGGGAGGCTTAGGGAGACCCAGTACTTC.

The V and J genes are TRBV9 and TRBJ2-3; 14 positions match TRBD2. CDR1 is SGDLS, CDR2 YYNGEE, per germline. V was clipped by 0 bases and J by 3 bases; unmatched bases: 6. The CDR3 contains 18 residues. The CDR3 loop reads CASSVAVTSGGGTDTQYF. The CDR3 DNA reads as TGTGCCAGCAGCGTAGCAGTGACTAGCGGGGGGGGGACAGATACGCAGTATTTT.

This chain joins TRBV6-4 and TRBJ1-2; D perhaps matches TRBD1 (5 bases). The CDR3 is 16 residues long. Trimming pared 6 bases from V and 0 bases from J, leaving 17 bases between. Per the germline V gene, CDR1 is MRHNA and CDR2 is SNTAGT. The CDR3 reads CASSRTAGESNYGYTF. The CDR3 nucleotides read TGTGCCAGCAGCAGGACTGCGGGGGAGTCTAACTATGGCTACACCTTC.

The J gene is TRBJ2-7, the V gene TRBV18; 8 bases line up with TRBD1. CDR1 KGHSH and CDR2 LQKENI come from the germline V gene. The CDR3 contains 15 residues. The V gene end was trimmed by 0 bases and the J gene end by 6 bases; junction bases not matched to a gene: 7. The CDR3, as DNA: TGTGCCAGCTCACCACCGGGACAGGCGCGCCTCGAGCAGTACTTC. Its translation is CASSPPGQARLEQYF. The full variable domain, in which reference TRBV18 and TRBJ2-7 provide the parts outside the CDR3, is NAGVMQNPRHLVRRRGQEARLRCSPMKGHSHVYWYRQLPEEGLKFMVYLQKENIIDESGMPKERFSAEFPKEGPSILRIQQVVRGDSAAYFCASSPPGQARLEQYFGPGTRLTVT.

The chain joins TRBV4-1 to TRBJ1-2, with D possibly being TRBD1 (5 bases). The CDR3 contains 16 residues. CDR1 and CDR2 (germline): MGHRA, YSYEKL. V dropped 6 bases and J dropped 1 base, with 18 bases sitting between them. As DNA, the CDR3 is TGCGCCAGCAGTTCGGACACGCAGACCCTTAACTATGGCTACACCTTC. This codes for CASSSDTQTLNYGYTF.

The genes are TRBV19 and TRBJ1-1; TRBD1 matches 8 bases. CDR1 and CDR2 from the germline V gene are LNHDA and SQIVND (reference sequence). Trimming cost V 8 bases and J 1 base; bases outside gene matches: 12. The CDR3 loop spans 16 amino acids. CDR3 protein: CASRAGTGFANTEAFF. CDR3 bases: TGTGCCAGTCGAGCCGGGACAGGTTTTGCGAACACTGAAGCTTTCTTT.

This chain connects TRBV10-3 to TRBJ1-2, with D tentatively TRBD1 (5 bases). V was clipped by 4 bases and J by 4 bases, with 7 bases between them. The V gene's germline CDR1 is ENHRY and CDR2 SYGVKD. The CDR3 loop spans 12 amino acids. CDR3 nucleotide sequence: TGTGCCATCAGTGCAGACAGCTATGGCTACACCTTC. Amino acids: CAISADSYGYTF.

J is TRBJ1-1 and V is TRBV12-3 or TRBV12-4; D ambiguous. V gave up 3 bases and J gave up 4 bases, with 6 bases separating them. CDR3 length: 12 amino acids. DNA of the CDR3: TGTGCCAGCAGTTTTATCGTCACTGAAGCTTTCTTT. Protein: CASSFIVTEAFF.

The rearrangement joins TRBV28 to TRBJ2-2; D uncertain. The germline CDR1 and CDR2 sequences are MDHEN and SYDVKM. V was pared by 6 bases and J by 5 bases, with 10 bases between. The CDR3 has 13 amino acids. For the CDR3, the DNA is TGTGCCAGCAGAACTGTGTGGACCGGGGAGCTGTTTTTT. It is translated as CASRTVWTGELFF.